Detailed here is one T cell receptor (beta chain). Antigen: not known. Assay used: immunoSEQ multiplex PCR; TCRdb lists only in-frame clones, some missing. The sample has 60,000 to 75,000 clones; around 87% are singletons. These data are taken from a study of a mutant IDH1 vaccine in newly diagnosed glioma. Findings and limits, study-wide: Top-clonotype changes in peripheral T cells seemed unrelated to pseudoprogression.

V gave up 9 bases and J gave up 8 bases, with 23 bases separating them. This CDR3 comprises 15 residues. Germline lookup yields CDR1 MDHEN and CDR2 SYDVKM. Documented time point: week 35, safety follow-up. Doses of 300 ug of mutant IDH1 20-mer peptide were given with topical imiquimod. The clonotype was recovered from a young man with glioma. The specimen comprised PBMCs, sampled from a glioma patient whose treatment included an IDH1 peptide vaccine. V usage is TRBV28 and J usage is TRBJ2-1, with D perhaps TRBD2 (6 bases). The DNA for the CDR3 is TGTGCCAGTTGTAAGTGGGGCGGGGTCGCGGATGAGCAGTTCTTC. Translation gives CASCKWGGVADEQFF.